The 21 T cell receptor beta chains in this list originate from one sample, sequenced in a study of T cell responses to AZD1222 COVID-19 vaccine. Sequencing used immunoSEQ multiplex PCR; TCRdb keeps in-frame clones, though not all of them. The table shows more than 140,000 clones, with 90% to 95% occurring only once. The material was peripheral blood, obtained on day 0 of AZD1222 vaccination. The receptors originated from an adult in good health.

The V call is TRBV30, the J call TRBJ1-4; D is unclear. Trimming removed 3 bases from V and 6 bases from J, with 11 bases in between. The CDR3 runs to 13 residues. CDR1 is GTSNPN, CDR2 SVGIG, per germline (reference sequence). In DNA form, the CDR3 reads TGTGCCTGGAGACGACCACTGGATGAAAAACTGTTTTTT. This gives the protein CAWRRPLDEKLFF. Drawing the rest from reference TRBV30 and TRBJ1-4, the complete variable domain is SQTIHQWPATLVQPVGSPLSLECTVEGTSNPNLYWYRQAAGRGLQLLFYSVGIGQISSEVPQNLSASRPQDRQFILSSKKLLLSDSGFYLCAWRRPLDEKLFFGSGTQLSVL.

The rearrangement links TRBV19 to TRBJ2-2; no clear D. Germline CDR1 is LNHDA and CDR2 is SQIVND (reference sequence). Trimming pared 8 bases from V and 7 bases from J, leaving 8 bases between. The CDR3 runs to 11 residues. CDR3 loop: CASFAGGELFF. The CDR3 coding sequence is TGTGCCAGTTTTGCCGGCGGGGAGCTGTTTTTT.

The J gene is TRBJ2-1, the V gene TRBV27; D is possibly TRBD1 or TRBD2 (5 bases each). The length of the CDR3 is 15 residues. Germline V CDR1 and CDR2: MNHEY, SMNVEV (reference sequence). V was trimmed by 1 base and J by 5 bases, leaving 12 bases between them. The CDR3, as DNA: TGTGCCAGCAGTTTATGGCCAAGAGGGGACAATGAGCAGTTCTTC. This codes for CASSLWPRGDNEQFF.

The rearrangement uses TRBV2 and TRBJ1-3, with D possibly matching TRBD1 (5 bases). V was shortened by 7 bases and J by 4 bases, with 14 bases between the two germline ends. The CDR3 extends over 14 amino acids. Per the germline V gene, CDR1 is SNHLY and CDR2 is FYNNEI. CDR3 loop: CASMAGRAGNTIYF. The DNA of the CDR3 is TGTGCCAGCATGGCCGGCAGGGCGGGAAACACCATATATTTT.

The chain combines TRBV6-2 or TRBV6-3 with TRBJ2-5; D remains ambiguous. The CDR3 totals 14 residues. Trimming cost V 6 bases and J 1 base, with 12 bases left between them. Germline lookup yields CDR1 MNHEY and CDR2 SVGEGT. The DNA of the CDR3 is TGTGCCAGCAGCTCCGGCGGTCTCCAAGAGACCCAGTACTTC. This codes for CASSSGGLQETQYF.

The chain employs TRBV12-3 or TRBV12-4 and TRBJ2-1; D call uncertain. The CDR3 loop spans 13 amino acids. The V end was cut by 5 bases, the J end by 15 bases, with 20 bases between. The CDR3 loop reads CASSRLGQQYPFF. For the CDR3, the DNA is TGTGCCAGCAGTCGCCTTGGGCAGCAGTATCCGTTCTTC.

The chain links TRBV9 to TRBJ1-1, with unresolved D. The V and J ends lost 0 bases and 1 base respectively, with 13 bases between them. This CDR3 has 16 amino acids. Germline lookup yields CDR1 SGDLS and CDR2 YYNGEE. CDR3 in amino acids: CASSVGVVHPNTEAFF. CDR3 sequence (DNA): TGTGCCAGCAGCGTAGGAGTTGTACACCCGAACACTGAAGCTTTCTTT.

Here the CDR3 DNA reads TGTGCCAGCAGCCAAGTCGCGGGGACAGGAAACACCATATATTTT. Translated, it gives CASSQVAGTGNTIYF. The chain employs TRBV3-1 (or the pseudogene TRBV3-2) and TRBJ1-3, with D perhaps matching TRBD1 (6 bases). Trimming took off 1 base at V and 4 bases at J, with 11 bases between the two ends. The CDR3 consists of 15 residues. The germline V gene has CDR1 LGHDT and CDR2 YNNKEL (reference sequence).

V gene TRBV19 combines with J gene TRBJ2-5; the match to TRBD2 covers 10 bases. Trimming cost V 7 bases and J 4 bases; bases outside gene matches: 15. From germline, CDR1 is LNHDA and CDR2 SQIVND (reference sequence). This CDR3 has 17 amino acids. CDR3 region: CASMRSGRAGGGETQYF. As DNA, the CDR3 is TGTGCCAGTATGAGGAGCGGGAGGGCCGGAGGGGGAGAGACCCAGTACTTC. The variable domain in full, with the rest retrieved from reference TRBV19 and TRBJ2-5, is DGGITQSPKYLFRKEGQNVTLSCEQNLNHDAMYWYRQDPGQGLRLIYYSQIVNDFQKGDIAEGYSVSREKKESFPLTVTSAQKNPTAFYLCASMRSGRAGGGETQYFGPGTRLLVL.

This chain's CDR3 is CASSIDGRGRGYHF. The CDR3 region has the DNA TGTGCCAGTAGTATAGACGGCCGTGGCAGGGGTTACCACTTT. The chain has TRBV19 and TRBJ1-6, with D possibly matching TRBD1 (6 bases). Germline CDR1 is LNHDA and CDR2 is SQIVND (reference sequence). V was trimmed by 0 bases and J by 18 bases, leaving 18 bases between them. The CDR3 runs 14 residues.

This clone was seen a few times. The J gene is TRBJ1-2, the V gene TRBV2, with D perhaps TRBD1 (5 bases). Germline V gene data show CDR1 as SNHLY and CDR2 as FYNNEI. V was shortened by 4 bases and J by 5 bases, with 14 bases between the two germline ends. This CDR3 region has 14 residues. CDR3 region: CASSGGAVIYGYTF. The CDR3 DNA reads TGTGCCAGCAGTGGTGGGGCAGTTATATATGGCTACACCTTC.

The rearrangement links TRBV10-2 to TRBJ2-7; 8 bases align to TRBD2. Germline CDR1 WSHSY, CDR2 SAAADI. The CDR3 spans 14 residues. The junction had 7 bases not matched to a gene; V was cut back by 7 bases and J by 2 bases. CDR3 protein: CASTIAGLTYEQYF. The CDR3, as DNA: TGCGCCAGCACCATAGCGGGGCTCACCTACGAGCAGTACTTC.

Only a few counts were recorded for this clone. The chain joins TRBV11-2 to TRBJ2-7; TRBD2 aligns across 8 bases. The CDR3 consists of 15 residues. J was trimmed by 5 bases and V by 2 bases; bases with no gene match: 8. CDR1 is SGHAT, CDR2 FQNNGV, per germline. The CDR3 loop is CASSLRSGSRNEQYF. CDR3 sequence (DNA): TGTGCCAGCAGCTTACGCAGCGGGAGTCGGAACGAGCAGTACTTC.

The V gene is TRBV27, the J gene TRBJ1-5; D not certain. Trimming removed 3 bases from V and 4 bases from J, with 13 bases in between. The CDR3 covers 15 residues. Germline CDR1 and CDR2: MNHEY and SMNVEV (reference sequence). The CDR3 DNA is TGTGCCAGCAGTTTGTATAAGGGTCTGAATCAGCCCCAGCATTTT. It is translated as CASSLYKGLNQPQHF.

V usage is TRBV5-1 and J usage is TRBJ2-1, with 8 bases lining up with TRBD2. This CDR3 region has 18 residues. CDR1 is SGHRS and CDR2 is YFSETQ in the germline V gene. J lost 0 bases, V lost 0 bases, and 8 bases had no gene match. The CDR3 DNA reads TGCGCCAGCAGCTTGGTCGGCGGGAGGACACCCTCCTACAATGAGCAGTTCTTC. This translates into CASSLVGGRTPSYNEQFF.

The rearrangement joins TRBV27 to TRBJ1-4, with 10 bases matching TRBD1. From germline, CDR1 is MNHEY and CDR2 SMNVEV (reference sequence). The CDR3 has 18 residues. The V gene end was trimmed by 6 bases and the J gene end by 0 bases; junction bases not matched to a gene: 10. The CDR3: CASRAVGTGAATNEKLFF. Here the CDR3 DNA reads TGTGCCAGCAGAGCGGTGGGGACAGGGGCTGCAACTAATGAAAAACTGTTTTTT.

The rearrangement uses TRBV9 and TRBJ1-2; D is uncertain. The germline gives CDR1 SGDLS, CDR2 YYNGEE. Between the trimmed V and J ends, which lost 8 bases and 6 bases, there was a span of 8 bases. This CDR3 is 10 amino acids long. This chain's CDR3 is CARRTNGYTF. The CDR3 bases are TGTGCCAGAAGAACGAATGGCTACACCTTC.

The J gene is TRBJ1-1, the V gene TRBV7-6; D ambiguous. The CDR3 is 13 amino acids. Trimming cost V 1 base and J 3 bases, with 6 bases left between them. Germline CDR1 SGHVS, CDR2 FNYEAQ. DNA for the CDR3: TGTGCCAGCAGCTTAGACAGATACACTGAAGCTTTCTTT. This sequence encodes CASSLDRYTEAFF.

The chain recombines TRBV9 with TRBJ2-3; TRBD1 aligns across 10 bases. The germline CDR1 and CDR2 sequences are SGDLS and YYNGEE. Germline trimming cut 4 bases from V and 0 bases from J; bases unmatched to any gene: 11. CDR3 length: 18 residues. The CDR3 sequence is CASSSSRGTGASTDTQYF. DNA of the CDR3: TGTGCCAGCAGCTCCAGTAGGGGGACAGGGGCTAGCACAGATACGCAGTATTTT. The whole variable domain, remainder taken from reference TRBV9 and TRBJ2-3, is DSGVTQTPKHLITATGQRVTLRCSPRSGDLSVYWYQQSLDQGLQFLIQYYNGEERAKGNILERFSAQQFPDLHSELNLSSLELGDSALYFCASSSSRGTGASTDTQYFGPGTRLTVL.

This clone was observed once. The chain recombines TRBV7-9 with TRBJ2-5; D is possibly TRBD1 (6 bases). With 2 bases removed from V and 2 bases from J, the gap between germline ends came to 21 bases. There are 18 residues in the CDR3. Looked up from germline, CDR1 is SEHNR and CDR2 is FQNEAQ (reference sequence). CDR3 sequence: CASSLTRGGSSGQETQYF. The DNA for the CDR3 is TGTGCCAGCAGCTTAACGAGAGGGGGATCCAGTGGGCAAGAGACCCAGTACTTC.

The chain has TRBV4-1 and TRBJ1-1; no reliable D call. V lost 0 bases to trimming and J lost 1 base, with 9 bases between them. The germline gives CDR1 MGHRA, CDR2 YSYEKL. The CDR3 has 15 amino acids. CDR3 coding DNA: TGCGCCAGCAGCCAAGATTACAGCCAGAACACTGAAGCTTTCTTT. Its protein product is CASSQDYSQNTEAFF.